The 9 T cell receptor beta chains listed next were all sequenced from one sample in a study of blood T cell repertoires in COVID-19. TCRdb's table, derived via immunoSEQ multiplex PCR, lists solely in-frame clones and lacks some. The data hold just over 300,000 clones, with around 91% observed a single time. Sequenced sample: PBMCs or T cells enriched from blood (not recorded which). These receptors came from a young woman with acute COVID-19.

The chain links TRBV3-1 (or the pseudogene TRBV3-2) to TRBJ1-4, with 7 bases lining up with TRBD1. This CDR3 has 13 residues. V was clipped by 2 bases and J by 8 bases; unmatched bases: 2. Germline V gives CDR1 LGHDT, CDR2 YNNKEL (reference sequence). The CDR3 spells CASSQPGQEKLFF. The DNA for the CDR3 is TGTGCCAGCAGCCAACCGGGACAGGAAAAACTGTTTTTT.

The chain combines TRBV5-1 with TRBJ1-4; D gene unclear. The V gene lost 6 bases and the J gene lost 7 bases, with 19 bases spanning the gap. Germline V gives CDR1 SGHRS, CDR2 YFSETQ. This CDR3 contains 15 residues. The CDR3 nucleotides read TGCGCCAGCACCACCACGTCGGGGATTAGTGAAAAACTGTTTTTT. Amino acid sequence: CASTTTSGISEKLFF.

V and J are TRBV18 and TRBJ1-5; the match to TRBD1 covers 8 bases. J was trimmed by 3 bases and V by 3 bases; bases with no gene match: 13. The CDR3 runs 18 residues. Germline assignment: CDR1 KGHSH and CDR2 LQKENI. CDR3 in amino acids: CASSPNQPGTGLNQPQHF. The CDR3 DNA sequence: TGTGCCAGCTCACCGAACCAGCCCGGGACAGGTCTCAATCAGCCCCAGCATTTT.

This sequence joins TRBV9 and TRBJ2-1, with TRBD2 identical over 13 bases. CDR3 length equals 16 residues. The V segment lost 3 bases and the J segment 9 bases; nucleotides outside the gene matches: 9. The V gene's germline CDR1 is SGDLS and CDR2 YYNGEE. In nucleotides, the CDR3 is TGTGCCAGCAGCGGGTCCGGACTAGCGGGAGTTAGTGAGCAGTTCTTC. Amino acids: CASSGSGLAGVSEQFF.

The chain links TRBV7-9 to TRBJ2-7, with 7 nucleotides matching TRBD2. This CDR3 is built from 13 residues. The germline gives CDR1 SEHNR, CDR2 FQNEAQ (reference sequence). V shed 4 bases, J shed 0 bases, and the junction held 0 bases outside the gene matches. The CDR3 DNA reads TGTGCCAGCAGCTGGGGGGGCTCCTACGAGCAGTACTTC. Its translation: CASSWGGSYEQYF.

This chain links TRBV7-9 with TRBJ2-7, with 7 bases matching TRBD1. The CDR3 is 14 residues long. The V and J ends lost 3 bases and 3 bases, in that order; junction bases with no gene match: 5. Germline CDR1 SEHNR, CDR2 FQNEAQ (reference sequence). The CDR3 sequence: CASSFGGQVYEQYF. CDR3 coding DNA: TGTGCCAGCAGCTTCGGCGGACAGGTCTACGAGCAGTACTTC.

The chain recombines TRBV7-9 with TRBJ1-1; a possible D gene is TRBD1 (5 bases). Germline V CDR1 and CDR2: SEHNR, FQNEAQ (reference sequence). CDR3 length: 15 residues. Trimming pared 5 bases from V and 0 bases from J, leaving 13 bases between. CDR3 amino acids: CASSPPPGMNTEAFF. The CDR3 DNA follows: TGTGCCAGCAGCCCTCCCCCAGGGATGAACACTGAAGCTTTCTTT.

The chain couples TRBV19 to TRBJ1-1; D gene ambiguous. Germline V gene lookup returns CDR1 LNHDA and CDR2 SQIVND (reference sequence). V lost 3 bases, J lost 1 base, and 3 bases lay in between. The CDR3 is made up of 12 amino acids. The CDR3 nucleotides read TGTGCCAGTAGTATGGCGAACACTGAAGCTTTCTTT. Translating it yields CASSMANTEAFF.

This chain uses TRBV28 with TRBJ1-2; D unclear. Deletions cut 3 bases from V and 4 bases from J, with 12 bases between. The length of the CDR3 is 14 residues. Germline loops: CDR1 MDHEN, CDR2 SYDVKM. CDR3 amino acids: CASSFLAGSYGYTF. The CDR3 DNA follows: TGTGCCAGCAGTTTCCTAGCTGGTAGCTATGGCTACACCTTC.